Each of the 16 T cell receptor beta chains below was sequenced from the same sample in a study of relationships among human T cell subsets. From mRNA, alpha and beta CDR3 regions were amplified using semiquantitative ARM-PCR. Exponential amplification used communal superprimers after tagged nested gene-specific primers in ARM-PCR. Each CDR3 protein gets one entry after TCRdb re-called the multiplex PCR reads with MiXCR. This table holds some 14,000 distinct CDR3 sequences, over 45% found once. CD4+CD25+ regulatory T cells came from anti-CD25 bead selection of positively selected CD4+ cells. Material for sequencing was Tregs sorted from blood. Receptors were obtained from a middle-aged man in good health.

CDR3: CASSLDNQPQHF. The CDR3 DNA reads TGTGCCAGCAGCTTAGATAATCAGCCCCAGCATTTT. This chain joins TRBV11-2 and TRBJ1-5; no clear D gene. The germline V gene has CDR1 SGHAT and CDR2 FQNNGV. V lost 0 bases, J lost 4 bases, and 1 base lay in between. There are 12 residues in the CDR3.

With respect to this clonotype: One end of the junction varies from germline; a read error may be responsible. The V call is TRBV11-2, the J call TRBJ2-7; 9 nucleotides agree with TRBD2. This CDR3 region has 15 residues. From germline, CDR1 is SGHAT and CDR2 FQNNGV. The CDR3 DNA sequence: TGTGCCAGGAGCTTAGTGTTAGCGGGAGTAGGTGAGCAGTACTTC. Amino acids: CARSLVLAGVGEQYF.

This clonotype was seen more than once but under ten times. V is TRBV12-3 or TRBV12-4 and J is TRBJ1-4; the D is unclear. Trimming removed 0 bases at V and 4 bases at J, with 6 bases between. The CDR3 is made up of 14 amino acids. Written as DNA, the CDR3 is TGTGCCAGCAGTTTAGCCTCTCGTAATGAAAAACTGTTTTTT. Translating gives CASSLASRNEKLFF.

The CDR3 DNA reads as TGCAGCGCAGCAATACAAAACCCGGGCCGAGCACCTGCCTACACCTTC. It is translated as CSAAIQNPGRAPAYTF. This chain uses TRBV29-1 with TRBJ1-2; D is uncertain. V was clipped by 7 bases and J by 10 bases, with 31 bases between them. Germline V lookup: CDR1 SQVTM, CDR2 ANQGSEA. The CDR3 is 16 residues long.

J is TRBJ2-1 and V is TRBV15; perhaps TRBD2 as D (5 bases). This CDR3 has 14 residues. With 0 bases removed from V and 4 bases from J, the gap between germline ends came to 7 bases. CDR1 is LNHNV and CDR2 is YYDKDF in the germline V gene (reference sequence). The CDR3 reads CATSRDEGYNEQFF. Written as DNA, the CDR3 is TGTGCCACCAGCAGAGATGAGGGATACAATGAGCAGTTCTTC. Full variable domain (missing parts from reference TRBV15 and TRBJ2-1): DAMVIQNPRYQVTQFGKPVTLSCSQTLNHNVMYWYQQKSSQAPKLLFHYYDKDFNNEADTPDNFQSRRPNTSFCFLDIRSPGLGDTAMYLCATSRDEGYNEQFFGPGTRLTVL.

The chain links TRBV10-3 to TRBJ2-7, with TRBD1 matching 8 bases. Germline CDR1 reads ENHRY; CDR2 reads SYGVKD. Trimming removed 6 bases from V and 3 bases from J; junction bases left unmatched: 10. The CDR3 sequence is 15 residues long. The CDR3: CAIRDREYKDYEQYF. The CDR3 DNA is TGTGCCATCAGGGACAGGGAGTATAAGGACTACGAGCAGTACTTC.

This chain links TRBV5-1 with TRBJ2-3; 7 bases match TRBD2. Germline V CDR1 and CDR2: SGHRS, YFSETQ. Germline trimming cut 5 bases from V and 1 base from J; bases unmatched to any gene: 10. The CDR3 runs to 16 residues. Here the CDR3 DNA reads TGCGCCAGCAGTTCTGACGTGCTAGCGGGCACAGATACGCAGTATTTT. This sequence encodes CASSSDVLAGTDTQYF.

The chain uses TRBV11-2 and TRBJ2-5; 7 nucleotides line up with TRBD2. In germline, CDR1 is SGHAT, CDR2 FQNNGV. The CDR3 covers 13 residues. J gave up 2 bases and V 5 bases, and 2 bases lay outside the gene matches. CDR3 nucleotide sequence: TGTGCCAGCAGCCGACTAGCTCAAGAGACCCAGTACTTC. Its protein product is CASSRLAQETQYF.

This clonotype was counted between two and nine times. This CDR3 fails to terminate in the conserved phenylalanine or tryptophan, so it likely reflects a read error. This chain joins TRBV2 and TRBJ2-1; perhaps TRBD1 as D (6 bases). Germline loops: CDR1 SNHLY, CDR2 FYNNEI. V shed 7 bases and J shed 1 base, with 14 bases lying between them. The CDR3 runs to 15 residues. CDR3 nucleotide sequence: TGTGCCAGCAACCCCCGGACAGAATCCTACAATGAGCAGTTCCTC. This gives the protein CASNPRTESYNEQFL.

This clonotype was seen a few times. Written as DNA, the CDR3 is TGCAGTGCTAGGGGGACAGGAAAGTACGAGCAGTACTTC. This translates into CSARGTGKYEQYF. This sequence joins TRBV20-1 and TRBJ2-7, with 8 bases identical to TRBD1. The V gene end was trimmed by 3 bases and the J gene end by 4 bases; junction bases not matched to a gene: 5. Looked up from germline, CDR1 is DFQATT and CDR2 is SNEGSKA (reference sequence). The CDR3 consists of 13 residues.

Concerning this clonotype: At one end the junction does not follow the germline gene, possibly because of a read error. DNA of the CDR3: TGCGCCAGCAGCGATGGTGGGCGCTATGGCTACACCTTC. Protein product: CASSDGGRYGYTF. The chain is built from TRBV2 and TRBJ1-2; D remains unclear. The CDR3 spans 13 residues. Germline CDR1 reads SNHLY; CDR2 reads FYNNEI.

Turning to this clonotype: A junction end diverges from the germline sequence, so it may reflect a read error. This CDR3 reads CASSLVRDTEAFF. The CDR3 nucleotides read TGTGCCAGTAGCTTAGTCAGGGACACTGAAGCTTTCTTT. The chain combines TRBV11-2 with TRBJ1-1, with TRBD1 as a possible D gene (5 bases). Germline V gene sequence: CDR1 SGHAT, CDR2 FQNNGV. The CDR3 covers 13 residues.

The V gene is TRBV20-1, the J gene TRBJ2-7; 8 nucleotides match TRBD1. V trimming: 6 bases; J trimming: 3 bases; junction bases outside the gene matches: 7. The germline V gene encodes CDR1 DFQATT and CDR2 SNEGSKA (reference sequence). CDR3 size: 13 residues. CDR3 protein: CSAIQGVSYEQYF. CDR3 bases: TGCAGTGCCATACAGGGGGTGAGCTACGAGCAGTACTTC.

The chain couples TRBV10-3 to TRBJ2-1; 10 positions agree with TRBD1. This CDR3 region has 15 residues. In germline, CDR1 is ENHRY, CDR2 SYGVKD. V gave up 2 bases and J gave up 9 bases; unmatched junction bases: 7. The CDR3 coding sequence is TGTGCCATCAGTGAGACCTGGGGACAGGGGACTGAGCAGTTCTTC. This encodes CAISETWGQGTEQFF.

This sequence joins TRBV29-1 and TRBJ2-7, with 10 bases fitting TRBD2. V lost 5 bases to trimming and J lost 12 bases; unmatched junction nucleotides: 7. Germline V gene data show CDR1 as SQVTM and CDR2 as ANQGSEA. The CDR3 extends over 11 amino acids. The CDR3 nucleotides read TGCAGCGTTTGGGCCGGGACTAGCGTGTACTTC. It is translated as CSVWAGTSVYF.

This clonotype was detected only once. The chain carries TRBV20-1 and TRBJ2-3; 10 bases agree with TRBD1. The CDR3 is 15 amino acids. Trimming cost V 5 bases and J 0 bases; bases outside gene matches: 5. Germline V gives CDR1 DFQATT, CDR2 SNEGSKA (reference sequence). CDR3 amino acids: CSAGRTGGSTDTQYF. The CDR3 DNA reads as TGCAGTGCTGGCAGGACAGGGGGAAGCACAGATACGCAGTATTTT.